This is a list of T cell receptor beta chains from one sample in a study of Ad26.COV2.S vaccination and SARS-CoV-2 variants. Generated by immunoSEQ multiplex PCR, the TCRdb table keeps only in-frame clones and is missing some. The data contain about 97,000 clones, less than 85% of them singletons. Material: peripheral blood, obtained after recovery from COVID-19. The receptor source for this set is a human donor who had recovered from COVID-19. The CDR3 runs from the conserved cysteine through the conserved F or W. A D gene is named only where the DNA matches it firmly. Expanded clones are given a class, and other clones once, few, many or no size at all.

TRBJ2-5 - TRBV4-2 - CASSPVRGVETQYF TGTGCCAGCAGCCCCGTTCGCGGGGTAGAGACCCAGTACTTC
TRBJ1-2 - TRBV6-5 few CASRLNYGYTF TGTGCCAGCAGGTTGAACTATGGCTACACCTTC
TRBJ1-4 TRBD1 TRBV28 - CASSSGTGYEKLFF TGTGCCAGCAGTTCCGGGACAGGGTACGAAAAACTGTTTTTT
TRBJ1-1 - TRBV9 - CASSVETSGEGAFF TGTGCCAGCAGCGTGGAGACCAGTGGAGAAGGAGCTTTCTTT
TRBJ2-3 - TRBV19 - CASSIQGEYTDTQYF TGTGCCAGTAGTATTCAGGGAGAATACACAGATACGCAGTATTTT
TRBJ2-2 - TRBV4-3 - CASSQGGGTYTGELFF TGCGCCAGCAGCCAAGGTGGCGGGACCTACACCGGGGAGCTGTTTTTT
TRBJ2-5 TRBD2 TRBV9 - CASGRVAAQETQYF TGTGCCAGCGGGAGGGTAGCGGCCCAAGAGACCCAGTACTTC
TRBJ2-7 TRBD2 TRBV29-1 - CSVDLRRGGAYEQYF TGCAGCGTTGACCTTAGGAGGGGAGGGGCCTACGAGCAGTACTTC
TRBJ2-3 - TRBV4-3 - CASSQDGTSRTDTQYF TGCGCCAGCAGCCAAGATGGTACTAGCCGCACAGATACGCAGTATTTT
TRBJ1-5 - TRBV30 - CAWSGTDSNQPQHF TGTGCCTGGAGTGGGACAGATAGCAATCAGCCCCAGCATTTT
TRBJ1-2 - TRBV10-1 - CASSPGTSHGYTF TGCGCCAGCAGTCCAGGGACTTCGCATGGCTACACCTTC
TRBJ2-1 - TRBV12-5 - CASGRALWDEQFF TGTGCTAGTGGGCGGGCCCTTTGGGATGAGCAGTTCTTC
TRBJ2-7 - TRBV7-9 - CASSSHYEQYF TGTGCCAGCAGCTCCCACTACGAGCAGTACTTC
TRBJ1-1 - TRBV28 - CASTRRGNTEAFF TGTGCCAGCACCCGGAGAGGGAACACTGAAGCTTTCTTT
TRBJ1-4 - TRBV21-1 - CASRCRLGTGKGEKLFF TGTGCCAGCAGATGCCGCTTGGGGACAGGAAAGGGAGAAAAACTGTTTTTT
TRBJ1-2 - TRBV10-2 - CASSEVIGGYTF TGCGCCAGCAGTGAGGTCATAGGTGGCTACACCTTC
TRBJ2-7 TRBD1 TRBV7-9 - CASSSPSRTGNYRIGEQYF TGTGCCAGCAGCTCACCGTCAAGGACAGGCAACTACCGGATTGGCGAGCAGTACTTC
TRBJ1-5 - TRBV24-1 - CATSDFGQPQHF TGTGCCACCAGTGATTTTGGTCAGCCCCAGCATTTT
TRBJ2-3 - TRBV12-3/TRBV12-4 - CASSLRDTQYF TGTGCCAGCAGTTTAAGGGATACGCAGTATTTT
TRBJ1-6 - TRBV11-2 - CASSSGTYNSPLHF TGTGCCAGCAGCTCCGGGACTTATAATTCACCCCTCCACTTT
TRBJ1-4 TRBD1 TRBV4-2 - CASSQPTGTATNEKLFF TGTGCCAGCAGCCAACCTACCGGGACAGCAACTAATGAAAAACTGTTTTTT
TRBJ2-7 - TRBV3-1/TRBV3-2 - CASSPAITYEQYF TGTGCCAGCAGCCCCGCCATAACCTACGAGCAGTACTTC
TRBJ1-6 - TRBV10-1 - CASSEGSYNSPLHF TGCGCCAGCAGTGAAGGCTCCTATAATTCACCCCTCCACTTT
TRBJ2-5 TRBD1 TRBV5-1 - CASSFVGGRETQYF TGCGCCAGCAGCTTTGTAGGGGGCAGGGAGACCCAGTACTTC
TRBJ1-5 - TRBV28 few CASRSLSRLNQPQHF TGTGCCAGCAGGTCATTAAGCAGGCTCAATCAGCCCCAGCATTTT
TRBJ1-1 - TRBV27 - CASRPGTAENTEAFF TGTGCCAGCAGACCTGGGACTGCAGAGAACACTGAAGCTTTCTTT
TRBJ2-5 - TRBV7-2 - CASSLSGLETQYF TGTGCCAGCAGCTTATCGGGGTTGGAGACCCAGTACTTC
TRBJ2-1 TRBD2 TRBV28 - CASSFWVAGAGNNEQFF TGTGCCAGCAGTTTTTGGGTAGCGGGGGCGGGAAACAATGAGCAGTTCTTC
TRBJ2-2 - TRBV15 - CATSRKRAGANTGELFF TGTGCCACCAGCAGAAAGCGAGCCGGCGCGAACACCGGGGAGCTGTTTTTT
TRBJ2-3 TRBD2 TRBV18 - CASSQNPKRGGTDTQYF TGTGCCAGCTCACAAAACCCGAAGCGGGGGGGCACAGATACGCAGTATTTT
TRBJ2-1 - TRBV5-4 many CASSQLLTQSPNEQFF TGTGCCAGCAGCCAATTACTCACACAAAGCCCCAATGAGCAGTTCTTC
TRBJ2-1 - TRBV9 - CASSGQGYIDNEQFF TGTGCCAGCAGCGGGCAGGGGTACATCGACAATGAGCAGTTCTTC
TRBJ1-1 - TRBV14 - CASSQYDIMNTEAFF TGTGCCAGCAGCCAATATGACATTATGAACACTGAAGCTTTCTTT
TRBJ1-6 - TRBV10-1 - CASTVRGKALHF TGCGCCAGCACGGTGAGGGGCAAGGCCCTCCACTTT
TRBJ1-1 - TRBV7-9 once CASSSDRRAFF TGTGCCAGCAGCTCCGACAGAAGAGCTTTCTTT
TRBJ2-3 - TRBV12-3/TRBV12-4 - CASSHKDRGPKF TGTGCCAGCAGCCATAAAGATCGAGGGCCCAAGTTT
TRBJ1-5 - TRBV19 few CASREGHQPQHF TGTGCCAGTAGGGAGGGCCATCAGCCCCAGCATTTT
TRBJ1-4 TRBD1 TRBV7-7 - CASSLGQGPNEKLFF TGTGCCAGCAGCTTGGGACAGGGACCTAATGAAAAACTGTTTTTT
TRBJ1-4 - TRBV20-1 - CSASGGATNEKLFF TGCAGTGCTAGTGGGGGTGCAACTAATGAAAAACTGTTTTTT
TRBJ1-2 - TRBV5-4 - CASSPVGYGYTF TGTGCCAGCAGCCCAGTCGGCTATGGCTACACCTTC
TRBJ2-1 TRBD2 TRBV15 - CATSRETPRLAGGGNEQFF TGTGCCACCAGCAGAGAGACCCCCCGACTAGCGGGGGGAGGCAATGAGCAGTTCTTC
TRBJ2-3 TRBD1 TRBV28 - CASSFPSARQGATDTQYF TGTGCCAGCAGTTTCCCCTCCGCCAGACAGGGGGCCACAGATACGCAGTATTTT
TRBJ2-4 - TRBV2 - CASSEGRGLRRVQYF TGTGCCAGCAGTGAAGGTCGCGGGCTACGTCGGGTTCAGTACTTC
TRBJ1-1 - TRBV7-9 few CASSPERSTEAFF TGTGCCAGCAGCCCCGAAAGGAGCACTGAAGCTTTCTTT
TRBJ1-1 TRBD1 TRBV28 - CASSLDREDTEAFF TGTGCCAGCAGTTTAGACAGGGAGGACACTGAAGCTTTCTTT
TRBJ1-4 TRBD1 TRBV5-5 - CASSLGQGIEKLFF TGTGCCAGCAGCCTGGGACAGGGGATTGAAAAACTGTTTTTT
TRBJ1-1 TRBD1 TRBV10-3 - CAISESNRGKTEAFF TGTGCCATCAGTGAGAGCAACAGGGGGAAAACTGAAGCTTTCTTT